The source of this TCR beta chain is a study of T-cell memory formation after mild COVID-19. TCRdb reprocessed the 5' RACE reads via MiXCR and lists one record per CDR3 protein. Among around 250,000 distinct CDR3 sequences listed, approximately 9% were seen once. This clonotype has a handful of counts. Germline-derived CDR1 and CDR2 are SGHAT and FQNNGV. The CDR3 extends over 17 amino acids. The ends were cut back, 1 base at V and 4 bases at J, with 20 bases in the middle. The receptor comes from a young man who had mild COVID-19 (a few samples of this study predate the infection). Cell type and time point are not known. The source material was PBMCs or a T cell subset sorted from them (not recorded which). V usage is TRBV11-2 and J usage is TRBJ2-7, with D possibly being TRBD2 (6 bases). The CDR3 loop reads CASSLGLQWGEDYEQYF. In nucleotides, the CDR3 is TGTGCCAGCAGCTTAGGCCTCCAGTGGGGGGAGGATTACGAGCAGTACTTC.